A selection of T cell receptor beta chains follows, all from one sample in a study of T cells after yellow fever vaccination. TCRdb itself ran the 5' RACE reads through MiXCR, one entry per CDR3 protein. The data contain hundreds of thousands of distinct CDR3 sequences, around 20% of them seen just once; the ten biggest clones take up 15% to 20%. This material consisted of PBMCs, taken before the yellow fever booster vaccination. The receptors derive from a young man who received the YFV17D yellow fever vaccine. Each CDR3 is given with its conserved first and last residue. D genes are given only for firm matches. A row's size may be missing; if present it is once, few, many or a size class.

J,size,V,D,CDR3,DNA
TRBJ1-4,many,TRBV7-9,.,CASSLFEKLFF,TGTGCCAGCAGCTTGTTTGAAAAACTGTTTTTT
TRBJ2-7,.,TRBV19,.,CASSQGTYYEQYF,TGTGCCAGCTCCCAGGGTACCTACTACGAGCAGTACTTC
TRBJ2-1,.,TRBV12-3/TRBV12-4,TRBD2,CASSLGRGGQRSYNEQFF,TGTGCCAGCAGTTTGGGGCGGGGGGGTCAAAGGTCCTACAATGAGCAGTTCTTC
TRBJ1-5,few,TRBV5-1,.,CASSLRGDRGQPQHF,TGCGCCAGCAGCTTGAGGGGGGATCGTGGTCAGCCCCAGCATTTT
TRBJ1-5,few,TRBV4-3,TRBD1,CASSQERTGRQPQHF,TGCGCCAGCAGCCAAGAAAGGACAGGGCGTCAGCCCCAGCATTTT
TRBJ1-5,few,TRBV20-1,TRBD1,CSAYRDRDQPQHF,TGCAGTGCTTACCGGGACAGGGATCAGCCCCAGCATTTT
TRBJ1-1,few,TRBV5-1,.,CASSSRFGNTEAFF,TGCGCCAGCAGCTCTCGTTTCGGTAACACTGAAGCTTTCTTT
TRBJ1-2,many,TRBV20-1,.,CSAPRDYGYTF,TGCAGTGCTCCCCGGGACTATGGCTACACCTTC
TRBJ1-5,few,TRBV6-5,TRBD1,CASSYSAGGSNQPQHF,TGTGCCAGCAGTTACTCGGCAGGGGGTAGCAATCAGCCCCAGCATTTT
TRBJ1-1,few,TRBV7-2,.,CASSAGAGMNTEAFF,TGTGCCAGCAGCGCCGGGGCAGGGATGAACACTGAAGCTTTCTTT
TRBJ2-1,.,TRBV27,TRBD2,CASSMGLAGYYNEQFF,TGTGCCAGCAGTATGGGACTAGCGGGCTATTACAATGAGCAGTTCTTC
TRBJ2-7,.,TRBV7-9,TRBD1,CASSPPTGVEEQYF,TGTGCCAGCAGCCCCCCGACAGGGGTCGAAGAGCAGTACTTC
TRBJ2-1,many,TRBV7-3,.,CASSLNVGGEQFF,TGTGCCAGCAGCTTAAATGTGGGAGGTGAGCAGTTCTTC
TRBJ2-7,.,TRBV18,.,CASSVHEDHEQYF,TGTGCCAGCTCCGTACACGAGGACCACGAGCAGTACTTC
TRBJ2-2,few,TRBV20-1,.,CSAREPQTWGTGELFF,TGCAGTGCTAGAGAGCCACAGACGTGGGGCACCGGGGAGCTGTTTTTT
TRBJ2-2,.,TRBV20-1,.,CSAIPTGIGELFF,TGCAGTGCCATTCCTACAGGGATCGGGGAGCTGTTTTTT
TRBJ2-7,many,TRBV19,.,CASSSGSYEQYF,TGTGCCAGTAGTTCCGGTTCCTACGAGCAGTACTTC
TRBJ1-4,few,TRBV7-2,.,CASSPMSEREKLFF,TGTGCCAGCAGCCCAATGTCGGAGAGGGAAAAACTGTTTTTT
TRBJ2-5,few,TRBV2,.,CASSMRVSGTQYF,TGTGCCAGCAGTATGAGGGTATCAGGGACCCAGTACTTC
TRBJ1-3,many,TRBV7-2,.,CASSTGSRGTIYF,TGTGCCAGCAGCACCGGGTCCCGGGGGACCATATATTTT
TRBJ2-1,many,TRBV6-2/TRBV6-3,TRBD2,CASSRTSGGAVGYNEQFF,TGTGCCAGCAGCCGGACTAGCGGGGGGGCTGTAGGGTACAATGAGCAGTTCTTC
TRBJ2-7,.,TRBV29-1,.,CSVGSADEQYF,TGCAGCGTTGGCAGTGCGGACGAGCAGTACTTC
TRBJ2-5,.,TRBV20-1,TRBD2,CSASSGGVETQYF,TGCAGTGCTTCTAGCGGGGGGGTGGAGACCCAGTACTTC
TRBJ2-3,few,TRBV29-1,.,CSVELSGTPADTQYF,TGCAGCGTTGAATTGTCGGGGACGCCCGCAGATACGCAGTATTTT
TRBJ2-5,few,TRBV7-8,TRBD2,CASSLIAGGPQETQYF,TGTGCCAGCAGCCTTATAGCGGGGGGTCCCCAAGAGACCCAGTACTTC
TRBJ2-7,.,TRBV20-1,.,CSARDLGGVVYEQYF,TGCAGTGCTAGAGATCTCGGCGGAGTTGTCTACGAGCAGTACTTC
TRBJ2-7,.,TRBV11-2,.,CASSWEYRDTSSYEQYF,TGTGCCAGCAGCTGGGAATACAGGGATACCAGCTCCTACGAGCAGTACTTC
TRBJ2-1,many,TRBV7-2,.,CASSLAWDSSYNEQFF,TGTGCCAGCAGCTTAGCGTGGGACTCTTCATACAATGAGCAGTTCTTC
TRBJ2-7,.,TRBV6-6,.,CASSLQGSSAEQYF,TGTGCCAGCAGTTTGCAGGGTTCATCGGCCGAGCAGTACTTC
TRBJ2-3,.,TRBV11-2,.,CASLRWTEGDTQYF,TGTGCCTCCTTAAGGTGGACCGAGGGAGATACGCAGTATTTT
TRBJ1-2,.,TRBV9,TRBD1,CASSDPGQTNYGYTF,TGTGCCAGCAGCGACCCGGGACAGACTAACTATGGCTACACCTTC
TRBJ2-7,many,TRBV7-6,.,CASGTLSSYEQYF,TGTGCCAGCGGAACTCTAAGCTCCTACGAGCAGTACTTC
TRBJ1-2,.,TRBV12-3/TRBV12-4,.,CASSLEGVNYGYTF,TGTGCCAGCAGTTTGGAGGGGGTGAACTATGGCTACACCTTC
TRBJ2-1,.,TRBV5-1,.,CASSAGQTRNEQFF,TGCGCCAGCAGCGCTGGACAGACCCGCAATGAGCAGTTCTTC
TRBJ1-6,few,TRBV4-2,TRBD1,CASSQVTGDSPLHF,TGTGCCAGCAGCCAAGTGACAGGGGATTCACCCCTCCACTTT
TRBJ1-5,.,TRBV7-8,TRBD1,CASSIDRVNQPQHF,TGTGCCAGCAGCATTGACAGGGTGAATCAGCCCCAGCATTTT
TRBJ1-1,once,TRBV10-3,.,CASRHGSGGNTEAFF,TGTGCCAGCAGGCACGGCAGTGGGGGGAACACTGAAGCTTTCTTT
TRBJ2-3,.,TRBV6-4,.,CASSDSRTDTQYF,TGTGCCAGCAGTGACTCGCGGACGGATACGCAGTATTTT
TRBJ2-2,.,TRBV5-1,.,CASNPGLTGELFF,TGCGCCAGCAACCCAGGGCTCACCGGGGAGCTGTTTTTT
TRBJ1-2,few,TRBV6-5,.,CASTNPGVFVRYTF,TGTGCCAGCACCAACCCTGGGGTTTTTGTCCGCTACACCTTC
TRBJ2-5,few,TRBV6-2/TRBV6-3,.,CASRIQETQYF,TGTGCCAGCAGGATTCAAGAGACCCAGTACTTC
TRBJ2-3,.,TRBV20-1,.,CSARGWSSTDTQYF,TGCAGTGCTAGAGGTTGGAGCAGCACAGATACGCAGTATTTT
TRBJ2-7,.,TRBV7-9,TRBD1,CASSLGGQGDYEQYF,TGTGCCAGCAGCTTAGGAGGACAGGGAGACTACGAGCAGTACTTC
TRBJ1-4,.,TRBV7-2,TRBD1,CASSPYRGLGTNEKLFF,TGTGCCAGCAGCCCGTACAGGGGGCTTGGAACTAATGAAAAACTGTTTTTT
TRBJ2-1,.,TRBV6-2/TRBV6-3,.,CATQFAGYNEQFF,TGTGCCACCCAGTTCGCGGGATACAATGAGCAGTTCTTC
TRBJ2-2,.,TRBV27,.,CASRPRQANTGELFF,TGTGCCAGCAGGCCGCGACAGGCGAACACCGGGGAGCTGTTTTTT
TRBJ2-3,.,TRBV12-5,.,CASGLGTTDTQYF,TGTGCTAGTGGTTTGGGCACCACAGATACGCAGTATTTT
TRBJ2-5,few,TRBV6-6,.,CASTPTGVPETQYF,TGTGCCAGCACCCCTACTGGGGTCCCAGAGACCCAGTACTTC
TRBJ1-1,.,TRBV7-2,.,CASTGTRNEAFF,TGTGCCAGCACCGGGACGAGGAATGAAGCTTTCTTT
TRBJ1-5,.,TRBV7-9,TRBD1,CASSGQGGQPQHF,TGTGCCAGCAGCGGACAGGGCGGCCAGCCCCAGCATTTT
TRBJ1-5,few,TRBV6-1,TRBD1,CASNYGTGGNQPQHF,TGTGCCAGCAATTACGGGACAGGGGGAAATCAGCCCCAGCATTTT
TRBJ1-2,.,TRBV4-3,.,CASSQDSSAAFGYTF,TGCGCCAGCAGCCAAGACTCCTCCGCCGCCTTTGGCTACACCTTC
TRBJ2-1,.,TRBV11-2,TRBD2,CASSSQLAGDNEQFF,TGTGCCAGCAGCTCCCAACTAGCGGGGGACAATGAGCAGTTCTTC
TRBJ2-2,many,TRBV28,.,CASSLTGKERELFF,TGTGCCAGCAGTTTAACGGGGAAAGAAAGGGAGCTGTTTTTT
TRBJ1-5,many,TRBV7-6,.,CASTTGGQPQHF,TGTGCCAGCACCACCGGGGGTCAGCCCCAGCATTTT
TRBJ2-3,few,TRBV20-1,TRBD1,CSAGQGKTDTQYF,TGCAGTGCTGGACAGGGGAAGACAGATACGCAGTATTTT
TRBJ2-3,.,TRBV6-2/TRBV6-3,TRBD2,CASSRRLAGAIRTDTQYF,TGTGCCAGCAGTCGCAGACTAGCGGGGGCAATCCGCACAGATACGCAGTATTTT
TRBJ2-3,few,TRBV29-1,.,CSVWGLEDTQYF,TGCAGCGTCTGGGGCCTGGAGGATACGCAGTATTTT
TRBJ2-1,.,TRBV4-3,TRBD1,CASSQDWTGVYNEQFF,TGCGCCAGCAGCCAAGATTGGACAGGGGTCTACAATGAGCAGTTCTTC